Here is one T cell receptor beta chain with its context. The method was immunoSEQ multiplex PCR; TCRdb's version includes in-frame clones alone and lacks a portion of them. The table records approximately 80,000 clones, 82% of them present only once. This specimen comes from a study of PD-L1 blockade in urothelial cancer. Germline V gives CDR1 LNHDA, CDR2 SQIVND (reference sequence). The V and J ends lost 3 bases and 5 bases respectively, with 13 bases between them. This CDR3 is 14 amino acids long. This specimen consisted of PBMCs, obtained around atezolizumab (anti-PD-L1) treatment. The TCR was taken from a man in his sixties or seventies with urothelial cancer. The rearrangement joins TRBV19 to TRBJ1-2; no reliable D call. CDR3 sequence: CASSMARTRYGYTF. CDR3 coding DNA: TGTGCCAGTAGTATGGCCCGAACGAGGTATGGCTACACCTTC. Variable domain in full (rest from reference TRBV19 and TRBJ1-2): DGGITQSPKYLFRKEGQNVTLSCEQNLNHDAMYWYRQDPGQGLRLIYYSQIVNDFQKGDIAEGYSVSREKKESFPLTVTSAQKNPTAFYLCASSMARTRYGYTFGSGTRLTVV.